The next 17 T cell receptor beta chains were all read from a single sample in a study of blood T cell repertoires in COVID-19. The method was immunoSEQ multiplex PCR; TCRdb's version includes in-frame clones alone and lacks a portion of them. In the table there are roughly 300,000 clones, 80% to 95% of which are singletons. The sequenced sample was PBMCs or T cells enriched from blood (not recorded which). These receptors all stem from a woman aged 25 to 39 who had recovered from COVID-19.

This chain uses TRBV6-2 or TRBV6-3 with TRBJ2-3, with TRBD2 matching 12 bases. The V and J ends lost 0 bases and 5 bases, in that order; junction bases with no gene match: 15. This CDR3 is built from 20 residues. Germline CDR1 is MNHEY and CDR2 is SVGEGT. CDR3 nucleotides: TGTGCCAGCAGTTACTCCCCATCTAGCGGGAGGGCCCTTGAGGGAGATACGCAGTATTTT. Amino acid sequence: CASSYSPSSGRALEGDTQYF.

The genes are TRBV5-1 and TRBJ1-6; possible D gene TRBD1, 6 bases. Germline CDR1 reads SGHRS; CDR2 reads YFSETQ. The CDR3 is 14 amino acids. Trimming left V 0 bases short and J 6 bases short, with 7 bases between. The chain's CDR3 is CASSLVDSNSPLHF. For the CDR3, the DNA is TGCGCCAGCAGCTTGGTGGACAGTAATTCACCCCTCCACTTT.

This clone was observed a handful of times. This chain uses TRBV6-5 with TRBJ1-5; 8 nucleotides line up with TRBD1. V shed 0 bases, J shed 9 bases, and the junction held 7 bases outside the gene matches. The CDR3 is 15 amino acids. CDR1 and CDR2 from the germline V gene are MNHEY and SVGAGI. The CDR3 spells CASSYSRQGKWPQHF. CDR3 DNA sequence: TGTGCCAGCAGTTACTCACGACAGGGGAAATGGCCCCAGCATTTT.

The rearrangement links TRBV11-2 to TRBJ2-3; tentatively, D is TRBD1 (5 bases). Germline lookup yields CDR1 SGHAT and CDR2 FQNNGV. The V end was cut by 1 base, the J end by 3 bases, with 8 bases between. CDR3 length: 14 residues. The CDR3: CASSLARATDTQYF. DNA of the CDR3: TGTGCCAGCAGCTTAGCCAGGGCAACAGATACGCAGTATTTT.

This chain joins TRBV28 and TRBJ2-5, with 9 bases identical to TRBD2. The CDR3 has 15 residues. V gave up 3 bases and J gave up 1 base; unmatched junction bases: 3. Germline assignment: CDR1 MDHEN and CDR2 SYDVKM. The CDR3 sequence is CASSFSGSPQETQYF. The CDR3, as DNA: TGTGCCAGCAGTTTTAGCGGGAGTCCCCAAGAGACCCAGTACTTC.

The CDR3 DNA reads as TGTGCCAGCAGCTTATTGGCTAGCGGGAGGACCTACGAGCAGTACTTC. This sequence encodes CASSLLASGRTYEQYF. The chain joins TRBV11-2 to TRBJ2-7; 11 bases are a match to TRBD2. The ends lost 2 bases at V and 2 bases at J; junction bases unmatched: 5. CDR1 and CDR2 from the germline V gene are SGHAT and FQNNGV. The CDR3 covers 16 residues.

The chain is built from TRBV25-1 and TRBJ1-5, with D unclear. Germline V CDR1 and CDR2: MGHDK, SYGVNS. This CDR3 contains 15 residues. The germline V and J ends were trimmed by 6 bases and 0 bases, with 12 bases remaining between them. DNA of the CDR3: TGTGCCAGCAGCCGGGCCGGGGATAGCAATCAGCCCCAGCATTTT. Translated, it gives CASSRAGDSNQPQHF.

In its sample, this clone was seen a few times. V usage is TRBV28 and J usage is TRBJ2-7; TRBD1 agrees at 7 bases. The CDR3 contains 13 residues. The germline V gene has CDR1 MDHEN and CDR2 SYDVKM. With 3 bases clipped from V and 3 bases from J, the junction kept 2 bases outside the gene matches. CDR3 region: CASSFHRGYEQYF. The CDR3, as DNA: TGTGCCAGCAGTTTCCACAGGGGCTACGAGCAGTACTTC. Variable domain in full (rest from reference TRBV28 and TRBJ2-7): DVKVTQSSRYLVKRTGEKVFLECVQDMDHENMFWYRQDPGLGLRLIYFSYDVKMKEKGDIPEGYSVSREKKERFSLILESASTNQTSMYLCASSFHRGYEQYFGPGTRLTVT.

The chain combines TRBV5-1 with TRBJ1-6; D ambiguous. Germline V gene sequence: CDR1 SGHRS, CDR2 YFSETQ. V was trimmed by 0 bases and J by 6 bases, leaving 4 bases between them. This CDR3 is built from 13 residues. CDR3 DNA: TGCGCCAGCAGCTTGGGTAGTAATTCACCCCTCCACTTT. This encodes CASSLGSNSPLHF.

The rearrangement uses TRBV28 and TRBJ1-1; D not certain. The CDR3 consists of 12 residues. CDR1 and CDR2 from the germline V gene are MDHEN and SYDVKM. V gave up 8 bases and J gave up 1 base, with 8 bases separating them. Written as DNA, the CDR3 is TGTGCCAGCCTACGGGAGAACACTGAAGCTTTCTTT. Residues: CASLRENTEAFF.

The CDR3 loop reads CASRRGVGQPQHF. CDR3 DNA sequence: TGCGCCAGCCGCAGGGGCGTTGGGCAGCCCCAGCATTTT. V is TRBV10-2 and J is TRBJ1-5; TRBD1 might be the D (6 bases). Germline assignment: CDR1 WSHSY and CDR2 SAAADI. The CDR3 is 13 residues long. V shed 8 bases and J shed 7 bases, with 15 bases lying between them.

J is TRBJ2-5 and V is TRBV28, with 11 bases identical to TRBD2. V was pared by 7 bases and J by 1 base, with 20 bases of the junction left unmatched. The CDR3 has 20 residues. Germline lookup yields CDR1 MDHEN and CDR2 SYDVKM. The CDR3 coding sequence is TGTGCCAGCACCGAACTCAGGGCTAGCGGGAGGAGGGGGGCCCAAGAGACCCAGTACTTC. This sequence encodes CASTELRASGRRGAQETQYF.

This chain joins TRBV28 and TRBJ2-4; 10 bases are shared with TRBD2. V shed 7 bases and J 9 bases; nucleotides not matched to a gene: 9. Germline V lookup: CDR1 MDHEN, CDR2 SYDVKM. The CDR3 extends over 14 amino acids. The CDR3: CASKPTSGMAIQYF. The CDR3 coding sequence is TGTGCCAGCAAGCCTACTAGCGGGATGGCCATTCAGTACTTC. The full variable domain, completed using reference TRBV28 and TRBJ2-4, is DVKVTQSSRYLVKRTGEKVFLECVQDMDHENMFWYRQDPGLGLRLIYFSYDVKMKEKGDIPEGYSVSREKKERFSLILESASTNQTSMYLCASKPTSGMAIQYFGAGTRLSVL.

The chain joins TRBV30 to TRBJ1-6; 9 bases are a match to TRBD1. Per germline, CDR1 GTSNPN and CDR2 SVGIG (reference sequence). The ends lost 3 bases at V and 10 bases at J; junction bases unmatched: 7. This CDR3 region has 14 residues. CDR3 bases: TGTGCCTGGAGCCGGGACAGGGAGCGGTCACCCCTCCACTTT. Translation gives CAWSRDRERSPLHF.

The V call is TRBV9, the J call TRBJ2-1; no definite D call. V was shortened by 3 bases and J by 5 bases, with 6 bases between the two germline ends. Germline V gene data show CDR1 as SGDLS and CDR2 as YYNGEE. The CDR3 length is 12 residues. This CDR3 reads CASSEHHNEQFF. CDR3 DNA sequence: TGTGCCAGCAGCGAACATCACAATGAGCAGTTCTTC.

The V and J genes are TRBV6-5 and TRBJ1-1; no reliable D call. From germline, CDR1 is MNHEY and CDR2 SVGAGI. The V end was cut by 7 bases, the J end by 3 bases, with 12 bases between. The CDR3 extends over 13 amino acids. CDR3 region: CASTTGLYTEAFF. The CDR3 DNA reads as TGTGCCAGCACTACGGGTCTGTACACTGAAGCTTTCTTT.

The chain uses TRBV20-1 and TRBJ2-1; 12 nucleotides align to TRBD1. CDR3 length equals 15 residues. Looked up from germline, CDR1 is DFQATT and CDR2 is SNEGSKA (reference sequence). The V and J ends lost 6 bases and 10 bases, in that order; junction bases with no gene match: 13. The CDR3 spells CSASTGGQGAREQFF. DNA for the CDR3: TGCAGTGCCAGTACGGGGGGACAGGGGGCTAGGGAGCAGTTCTTC.